This T cell receptor (beta chain) derives from a study of CD8 T cells in ankylosing spondylitis. Germline lookup yields CDR1 DFQATT and CDR2 SNEGSKA (reference sequence). The CDR3 runs to 15 residues. The germline V and J ends were trimmed by 3 bases and 7 bases, with 18 bases remaining between them. This clonotype was counted at least ten times. What it recognizes is unknown. From the 5' RACE reads, TCRdb called clonotypes with MiXCR, one entry per CDR3 protein. The table has 500,000 to 650,000 distinct CDR3 sequences, under 5.5% seen once. General study points: One TCR beta motif, made up of roughly eight highly homologous variants, appeared characteristic of ankylosing spondylitis blood.

The sequence derives from a male donor with ankylosing spondylitis. The specimen sequenced was blood, either unsorted or a sorted T cell fraction (not recorded which). V is TRBV20-1 and J is TRBJ2-2; possibly TRBD2 for D (6 bases). CDR3 loop: CSARVGGPTDGELFF. CDR3 nucleotides: TGCAGTGCTAGGGTGGGAGGACCGACGGACGGGGAGCTGTTTTTT.